The 10 T cell receptor beta chains listed next were all sequenced from one sample in a study of OX40 agonist ivuxolimab in advanced cancers. Clones were sequenced by immunoSEQ multiplex PCR, and TCRdb holds only the in-frame ones, with some missing. Of 33,000 or so clones listed, around 87% are singletons. The starting material was CD4+ or CD8+ T cells sorted from blood, obtained in a trial of the OX40 agonist ivuxolimab. All receptors derive from an adult with an advanced solid tumor such as melanoma, head and neck, liver or kidney cancer.

This sequence joins TRBV27 and TRBJ1-1; no reliable D call. The V end was cut by 6 bases, the J end by 5 bases, with 13 bases between. There are 13 residues in the CDR3. CDR1 and CDR2 (germline): MNHEY, SMNVEV (reference sequence). CDR3: CASRGGVSTEAFF. The CDR3 region has the DNA TGTGCCAGCAGGGGCGGGGTGAGTACTGAAGCTTTCTTT.

This clone was seen only once. The chain employs TRBV7-9 and TRBJ2-4; 8 bases are a match to TRBD2. The V segment lost 1 base and the J segment 6 bases; nucleotides outside the gene matches: 11. From germline, CDR1 is SEHNR and CDR2 FQNEAQ (reference sequence). The length of the CDR3 is 17 residues. CDR3 residues: CASSLDVMGLGGNIQYF. Here the CDR3 DNA reads TGTGCCAGCAGCTTAGACGTGATGGGACTAGGTGGAAACATTCAGTACTTC.

This clone came up once. This sequence joins TRBV10-3 and TRBJ2-1, with 10 bases matching TRBD1. With V trimmed by 9 bases and J by 3 bases, 2 bases remained unmatched. Germline lookup yields CDR1 ENHRY and CDR2 SYGVKD. The CDR3 runs to 13 residues. As DNA, the CDR3 is TGTGCCATAGGACAGGGGGACTACAATGAGCAGTTCTTC. Its translation: CAIGQGDYNEQFF.

The chain carries TRBV6-6 and TRBJ2-7; 9 nucleotides line up with TRBD2. From germline, CDR1 is MNHNY and CDR2 SVGAGI (reference sequence). The CDR3 length is 15 residues. V lost 6 bases, J lost 2 bases, and 8 bases stayed unmatched. CDR3 sequence reads: CASRDYSGGAYEQYF. Here the CDR3 DNA reads TGTGCCAGCAGGGACTATAGCGGGGGCGCCTACGAGCAGTACTTC.

This chain joins TRBV10-3 and TRBJ2-7; perhaps TRBD1 as D (5 bases). The CDR3 loop spans 12 amino acids. Germline CDR1 ENHRY, CDR2 SYGVKD. V shed 2 bases and J shed 4 bases, with 6 bases lying between them. CDR3 bases: TGTGCCATCAGTGAGCCAGGGTACGAGCAGTACTTC. Its translation: CAISEPGYEQYF.

This clone has just one count. The V and J genes are TRBV11-2 and TRBJ2-3, with a possible D match to TRBD2 (5 bases). Germline loops: CDR1 SGHAT, CDR2 FQNNGV. Between the trimmed V and J ends, which lost 2 bases and 4 bases, there was a span of 10 bases. The CDR3 spans 14 residues. Here the CDR3 reads CASSLRLPPDTQYF. The CDR3 DNA sequence: TGTGCCAGCAGCTTACGACTACCTCCAGATACGCAGTATTTT.

The chain has TRBV5-1 and TRBJ2-5; D gene unclear. V lost 4 bases and J 3 bases, leaving 4 bases between the germline ends. The CDR3 is 11 amino acids. CDR1 SGHRS and CDR2 YFSETQ come from the germline V gene. The CDR3 coding sequence is TGCGCCAGCAGCCTGAAAGAGACCCAGTACTTC. This sequence encodes CASSLKETQYF.

This sequence joins TRBV18 and TRBJ2-7; maybe TRBD1 (6 bases). CDR1 and CDR2 from the germline V gene are KGHSH and LQKENI. V lost 3 bases to trimming and J lost 1 base, with 13 bases between them. The CDR3 spans 15 residues. The CDR3 region is CASSPSGARSYEQYF. As DNA, the CDR3 is TGTGCCAGCTCACCTTCAGGGGCGAGGTCCTACGAGCAGTACTTC.

The DNA for the CDR3 is TGCGCCAGCAGCCAATTTACAGGTCTACGAGAGCAGTACTTC. It specifies CASSQFTGLREQYF. The chain recombines TRBV4-1 with TRBJ2-7; a weak D match, TRBD1 (5 bases). Germline values: CDR1 MGHRA, CDR2 YSYEKL. Trimming removed 2 bases from V and 7 bases from J, with 15 bases in between. The CDR3 covers 14 residues.

This clone has just one count. The V call is TRBV5-1, the J call TRBJ2-7; 11 bases align to TRBD2. CDR1 is SGHRS and CDR2 is YFSETQ in the germline V gene. This CDR3 has 15 residues. V lost 4 bases, J lost 1 base, and 4 bases stayed unmatched. The CDR3 coding sequence is TGCGCCAGCAGCACACTAGCGGGAGAGTCCTACGAGCAGTACTTC. Protein: CASSTLAGESYEQYF.